A single sample gave rise to the 12 T cell receptor beta chains below, sequenced in a study of T-cell memory formation after mild COVID-19. TCRdb ran MiXCR on the 5' RACE reads and lists one entry per CDR3 protein. The top ten hold 12% of the sample, which has 350,000 or so distinct CDR3 sequences, about 21% seen once. The sequenced sample was PBMCs or a T cell subset sorted from them (not recorded which). All receptors come from an adult woman who had mild COVID-19 (a few samples of this study predate the infection). Cell type and time point are not known.

This clonotype appeared a few times. The rearrangement joins TRBV7-8 to TRBJ2-5, with 8 bases fitting TRBD1. The CDR3 has 15 residues. The trim removed 3 bases at V and 4 bases at J, leaving 7 bases unmatched. CDR1 SGHVS and CDR2 FQNEAQ come from the germline V gene. CDR3 coding DNA: TGTGCCAGCAGCTTTCGGGCAGGGGGCGCAGAGACCCAGTACTTC. This translates into CASSFRAGGAETQYF.

V and J are TRBV12-3 or TRBV12-4 and TRBJ2-1; 7 bases map to TRBD2. The J segment lost 6 bases and the V segment lost 6 bases, leaving 8 bases of the junction unmatched. This CDR3 has 14 residues. CDR3 in DNA: TGTGCCAGCAGCCTGCAGCGGGGCGTCAATGAGCAGTTCTTC. Translating it yields CASSLQRGVNEQFF.

This clonotype was seen only a few times. The chain employs TRBV6-6 and TRBJ2-3; 9 bases map to TRBD1. This CDR3 region has 15 residues. J lost 4 bases, V lost 7 bases, and 9 bases had no gene match. Looked up from germline, CDR1 is MNHNY and CDR2 is SVGAGI (reference sequence). The CDR3 coding sequence is TGTGCCAGCAATGCGCGGACAGGGGTCCCAGATACGCAGTATTTT. Translated: CASNARTGVPDTQYF.

This chain connects TRBV3-1 to TRBJ2-1; D gene uncertain. This CDR3 region has 14 residues. Trimming cost V 1 base and J 2 bases, with 6 bases left between them. Germline V gene sequence: CDR1 LGHDT, CDR2 YNNKEL (reference sequence). The CDR3 nucleotides are TGTGCCAGCAGCCAAGGTACGACCTACAATGAGCAGTTCTTC. Residues: CASSQGTTYNEQFF.

This clonotype turned up a few times. The V call is TRBV7-9, the J call TRBJ1-1; TRBD1 might be the D (5 bases). CDR1 and CDR2 (germline): SEHNR, FQNEAQ (reference sequence). V lost 2 bases to trimming and J lost 6 bases, with 10 bases between them. This CDR3 is 13 amino acids long. Here the CDR3 DNA reads TGTGCCAGCAGCTTAAGTTGGGGGGCTGAAGCTTTCTTT. Encoded protein: CASSLSWGAEAFF.

V is TRBV29-1 and J is TRBJ2-7, with a possible D match to TRBD1 (6 bases). The CDR3 loop spans 12 amino acids. Germline V gene data show CDR1 as SQVTM and CDR2 as ANQGSEA. The germline V and J ends were trimmed by 8 bases and 6 bases, with 17 bases remaining between them. The CDR3, as DNA: TGCAGCTCTGGACAGCCGTCCGGCGAGCAGTACTTC. Translating gives CSSGQPSGEQYF.

The chain has TRBV12-3 or TRBV12-4 and TRBJ1-2; D not resolved. This CDR3 has 13 residues. V shed 4 bases and J shed 4 bases, with 10 bases lying between them. The CDR3 coding sequence is TGTGCCAGCAGTTACGGAGCTTCCTATGGCTACACCTTC. Translation: CASSYGASYGYTF.

The table lists this clonotype with a few counts. The V gene is TRBV5-5, the J gene TRBJ2-7; D gene ambiguous. Trimming pared 4 bases from V and 6 bases from J, leaving 11 bases between. The germline gives CDR1 SGHKS, CDR2 YYEKEE (reference sequence). The CDR3 runs 12 residues. Written as DNA, the CDR3 is TGTGCCAGCAGCCCCAGTGATCGCGAGCAGTACTTC. Translating gives CASSPSDREQYF. The full variable domain, rest sourced from reference TRBV5-5 and TRBJ2-7, is DAGVTQSPTHLIKTRGQQVTLRCSPISGHKSVSWYQQVLGQGPQFIFQYYEKEERGRGNFPDRFSARQFPNYSSELNVNALLLGDSALYLCASSPSDREQYFGPGTRLTVT.

J is TRBJ2-7 and V is TRBV7-8; 10 nucleotides match TRBD2. This CDR3 has 15 residues. V lost 5 bases to trimming and J lost 7 bases; unmatched junction nucleotides: 11. Germline-derived CDR1 and CDR2 are SGHVS and FQNEAQ. The CDR3 DNA is TGTGCCAGCAGCCCCAGCGGGAGGGGGAGGGAAGAGCAGTACTTC. Its translation is CASSPSGRGREEQYF.

This chain uses TRBV5-6 with TRBJ1-2; D gene uncertain. This CDR3 region has 13 residues. Germline-derived CDR1 and CDR2 are SGHDT and YYEEEE. V was trimmed by 7 bases and J by 8 bases, leaving 18 bases between them. This CDR3 reads CASARGDPSGYTF. The CDR3, as DNA: TGTGCCAGCGCCCGGGGAGACCCCTCAGGCTACACCTTC.

This clonotype has just a few counts. This chain joins TRBV18 and TRBJ1-2, with 7 bases identical to TRBD1. The CDR3 is made up of 17 amino acids. V gave up 2 bases and J gave up 2 bases; unmatched junction bases: 11. From germline, CDR1 is KGHSH and CDR2 LQKENI. The CDR3 nucleotides are TGTGCCAGCTCACCAGTTGCGGCGGGACAGAGAAACTATGGCTACACCTTC. Encoded protein: CASSPVAAGQRNYGYTF.

The gene calls are TRBV10-3 and TRBJ1-1; possible D gene TRBD1, 5 bases. This CDR3 is 13 amino acids long. Looked up from germline, CDR1 is ENHRY and CDR2 is SYGVKD. Between the trimmed V and J ends, which lost 0 bases and 7 bases, there was a span of 9 bases. DNA of the CDR3: TGTGCCATCAGTGAGTCGGGGACGGGTGAAGCTTTCTTT. Amino acids: CAISESGTGEAFF.